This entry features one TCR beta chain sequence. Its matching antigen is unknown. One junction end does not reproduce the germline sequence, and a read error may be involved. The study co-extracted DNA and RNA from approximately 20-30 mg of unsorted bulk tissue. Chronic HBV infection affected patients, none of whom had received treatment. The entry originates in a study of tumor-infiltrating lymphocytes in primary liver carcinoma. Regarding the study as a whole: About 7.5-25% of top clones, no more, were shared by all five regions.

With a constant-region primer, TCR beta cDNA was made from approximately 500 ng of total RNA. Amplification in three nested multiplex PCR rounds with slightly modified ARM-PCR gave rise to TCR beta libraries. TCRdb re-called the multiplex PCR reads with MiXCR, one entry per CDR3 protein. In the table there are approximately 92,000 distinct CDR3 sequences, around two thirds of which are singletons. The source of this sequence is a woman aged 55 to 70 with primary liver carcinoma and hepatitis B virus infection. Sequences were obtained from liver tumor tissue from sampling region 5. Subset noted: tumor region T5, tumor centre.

CDR3 DNA: TGTGCCAGCTCACCCTCCGGCGGGAGGACGACAGATACGCACTATTTT. Protein sequence: CASSPSGGRTTDTHYF. The chain links TRBV18 to TRBJ2-3; the match to TRBD2 covers 8 bases. The length of the CDR3 is 16 residues. From germline, CDR1 is KGHSH and CDR2 LQKENI.